The 3 T cell receptor beta chains below all came from one sample that was sequenced in a study of cytomegalovirus exposure and HLA in healthy donors. The PCR was carried out with 60 Vbeta primers and 13 Jbeta primers. TCRdb's table, derived via immunoSEQ multiplex PCR, lists solely in-frame clones and lacks some. Of around 150,000 clones listed, around 83% are singletons. The specimen was PBMCs. These receptors came from a girl aged 2 to 9 in good health and CMV-seropositive.

The chain links TRBV4-2 to TRBJ1-4; possible D gene TRBD1, 6 bases. V was pared by 4 bases and J by 5 bases, with 14 bases between. From germline, CDR1 is LGHNA and CDR2 YNFKEQ. The CDR3 length is 15 residues. CDR3 sequence: CASSPGGGQNEKLFF. The CDR3 DNA reads TGTGCCAGCAGCCCCGGGGGGGGGCAGAATGAAAAACTGTTTTTT.

The V and J genes are TRBV28 and TRBJ1-2, with 7 bases fitting TRBD1. This CDR3 has 13 amino acids. Germline V gene lookup returns CDR1 MDHEN and CDR2 SYDVKM. The J segment lost 8 bases and the V segment lost 6 bases, leaving 9 bases of the junction unmatched. The CDR3 region is CASSQHPGQGYTF. In DNA form, the CDR3 reads TGTGCCAGCAGCCAACACCCGGGACAGGGCTACACCTTC.

The chain joins TRBV30 to TRBJ2-7; D possibly corresponds to TRBD2 (6 bases). CDR1 is GTSNPN, CDR2 SVGIG, per germline (reference sequence). V was cut by 0 bases and J by 6 bases, with 15 bases left in between. The CDR3 is 14 residues long. This CDR3 reads CAWSVRTGEVEQYF. The CDR3 DNA follows: TGTGCCTGGAGTGTTAGGACGGGGGAGGTCGAGCAGTACTTC.